This T cell receptor beta chain appears in the sequencing data of a study of T cell responses to AZD1222 COVID-19 vaccine. Background on the study: Some second doses came at about 4 weeks and others at about 12 weeks; these were pooled.

Germline lookup yields CDR1 LGHNA and CDR2 YNFKEQ. V dropped 1 base and J dropped 0 bases, with 10 bases sitting between them. CDR3 length equals 16 residues. Study-wide findings and caveats: The donor cohort was predominantly white British with a female majority, and clonal diversity may have been underestimated. Reports say nearly half of spike-specific TCRs go after unmutated variant regions. Increases in Spike-specific TCR breadth and depth were seen after two AZD1222 doses.

Measured with immunoSEQ multiplex PCR; TCRdb has only the in-frame clones, and not every one. The table lists 73,000 or so clones, roughly 88% of them singletons. To note about this clone: The antigen remains unidentified.

The sequencing used peripheral blood, collected on day 0 of AZD1222 vaccination. This rearrangement joins TRBV4-2 to TRBJ1-3; D might be TRBD1 (5 bases). This sequence was found in an adult in good health. The CDR3 spells CASSQVGGSSGNTIYF. The DNA for the CDR3 is TGTGCCAGCAGCCAAGTGGGGGGGAGCTCTGGAAACACCATATATTTT.